Sequencing of this T cell receptor beta chain was carried out in a study of blood T cell repertoires in COVID-19. Study details: Donors in the United States, Italy and Spain gave samples during acute or convalescent COVID-19.

How the authors handled the data: For nucleated cells, counts were estimated from reference gene primer amplification. The repertoire was sequenced with immunoSEQ multiplex PCR; TCRdb's copy has only in-frame clones and lacks some. V, J and clone size are taken as reported in that table, and D and trimming were inferred from the DNA itself. The top ten clones hold roughly 9.1% of a sample with about 300,000 clones, nearly 90% of them seen once. The sample was peripheral blood. The TCR was taken from a man younger than 35 with active or convalescent COVID-19.

This CDR3 is CASSPRGGQSNLNTEAFF. In DNA form, the CDR3 reads TGTGCCAGCAGCCCACGGGGGGGGCAGTCCAATCTGAACACTGAAGCTTTCTTT. The V gene is TRBV3-1 (or the pseudogene TRBV3-2), the J gene TRBJ1-1; D possibly corresponds to TRBD1 (6 bases). V was trimmed by 4 bases and J by 0 bases, leaving 21 bases between them. This CDR3 has 18 amino acids. Per germline, CDR1 LGHDT and CDR2 YNNKEL (reference sequence).